This TCR beta chain was profiled in a study of blood T cell repertoires in COVID-19. Study-wide context: Samples taken during acute and convalescent COVID-19 were collected in the United States, Italy and Spain. The cDNA or gDNA used as material had been derived from T cells, B-cell-depleted T cells, or PBMCs.

In the original analysis: Reference gene primers were amplified, and this amplification served to estimate nucleated cell counts. Profiled with immunoSEQ multiplex PCR; TCRdb holds only in-frame clones, not every one. That table is the source of V, J and clone size, and D and trimming were worked out from the DNA. The table records more than 200,000 clones, 88% of them present only once. This clone came up once. CDR1 is PRHDT and CDR2 is FYEKMQ in the germline V gene (reference sequence). The CDR3 has 14 residues. The V and J ends lost 5 bases and 1 base respectively, with 11 bases between them. The V and J genes are TRBV13 and TRBJ2-5; weak D call: TRBD1 (5 bases). The material sequenced was peripheral blood. The sequence derives from a man aged 65 to 85 with acute or convalescent COVID-19. The CDR3 spells CASSTTATQETQYF. CDR3 bases: TGTGCCAGCAGCACGACAGCGACCCAAGAGACCCAGTACTTC.